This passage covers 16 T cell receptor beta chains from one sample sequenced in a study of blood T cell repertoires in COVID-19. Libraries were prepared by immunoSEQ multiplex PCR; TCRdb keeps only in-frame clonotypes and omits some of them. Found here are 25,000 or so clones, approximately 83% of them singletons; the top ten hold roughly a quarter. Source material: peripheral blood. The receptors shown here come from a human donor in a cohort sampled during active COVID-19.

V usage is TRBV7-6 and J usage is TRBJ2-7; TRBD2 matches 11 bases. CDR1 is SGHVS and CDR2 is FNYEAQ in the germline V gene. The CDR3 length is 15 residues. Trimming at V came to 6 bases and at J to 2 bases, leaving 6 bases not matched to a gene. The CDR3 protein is CASSVLAGGAYEQYF. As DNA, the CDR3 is TGTGCCAGCAGTGTGCTAGCGGGAGGAGCCTACGAGCAGTACTTC.

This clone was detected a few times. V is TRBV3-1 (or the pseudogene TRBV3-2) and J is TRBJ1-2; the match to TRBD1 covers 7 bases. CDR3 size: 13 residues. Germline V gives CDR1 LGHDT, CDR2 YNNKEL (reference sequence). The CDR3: CASWEGGRYGYTF. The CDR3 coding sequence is TGTGCTTCATGGGAAGGGGGCCGATATGGCTACACCTTC.

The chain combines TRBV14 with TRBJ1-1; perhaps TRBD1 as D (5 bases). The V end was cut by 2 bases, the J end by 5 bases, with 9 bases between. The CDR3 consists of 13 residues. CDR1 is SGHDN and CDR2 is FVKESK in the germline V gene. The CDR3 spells CASSQMGGTEAFF. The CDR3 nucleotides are TGTGCCAGCAGCCAAATGGGGGGTACTGAAGCTTTCTTT.

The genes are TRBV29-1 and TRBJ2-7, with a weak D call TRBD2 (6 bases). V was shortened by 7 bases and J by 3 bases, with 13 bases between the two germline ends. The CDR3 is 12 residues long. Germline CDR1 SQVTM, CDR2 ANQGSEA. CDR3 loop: CSATTRGYEQYF. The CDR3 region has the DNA TGCAGCGCAACGACTAGAGGCTACGAGCAGTACTTC.

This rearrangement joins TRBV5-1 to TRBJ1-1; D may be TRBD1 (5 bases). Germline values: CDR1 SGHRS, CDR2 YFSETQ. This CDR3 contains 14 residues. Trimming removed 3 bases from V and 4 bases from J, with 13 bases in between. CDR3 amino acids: CASSSSAGPTEAFF. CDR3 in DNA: TGCGCCAGCAGCTCTTCGGCAGGGCCCACTGAAGCTTTCTTT.

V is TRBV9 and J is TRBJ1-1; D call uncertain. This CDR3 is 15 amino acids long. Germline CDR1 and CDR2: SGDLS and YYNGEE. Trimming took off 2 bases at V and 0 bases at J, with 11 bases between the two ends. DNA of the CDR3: TGTGCCAGCAGCGTTACAGCATCCCTGAACACTGAAGCTTTCTTT. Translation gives CASSVTASLNTEAFF.

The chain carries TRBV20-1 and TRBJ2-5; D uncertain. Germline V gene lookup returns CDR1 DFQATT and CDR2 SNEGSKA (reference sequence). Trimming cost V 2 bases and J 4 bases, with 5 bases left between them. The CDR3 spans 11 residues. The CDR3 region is CSARSGETQYF. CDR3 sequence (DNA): TGCAGTGCTAGATCCGGAGAGACCCAGTACTTC.

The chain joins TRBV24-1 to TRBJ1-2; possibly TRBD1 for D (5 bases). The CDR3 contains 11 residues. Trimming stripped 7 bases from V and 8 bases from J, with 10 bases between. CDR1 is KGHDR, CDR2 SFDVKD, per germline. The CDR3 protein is CATSRTKGYTF. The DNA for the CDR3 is TGTGCCACCAGCAGGACAAAAGGCTACACCTTC.

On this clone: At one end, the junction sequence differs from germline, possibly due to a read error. CDR3 region: CSVSRTGYGCTF. The CDR3 DNA reads as TGCAGCGTTTCACGGACAGGGTACGGCTGCACCTTC. This rearrangement joins TRBV29-1 to TRBJ1-2; 8 bases align to TRBD1. Germline assignment: CDR1 SQVTM and CDR2 ANQGSEA. The length of the CDR3 is 12 residues.

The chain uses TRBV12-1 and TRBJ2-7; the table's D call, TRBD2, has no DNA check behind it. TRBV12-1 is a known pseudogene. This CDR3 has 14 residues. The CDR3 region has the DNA TGTGCCAGGGTTCTAGCGGGAGCCTCCTACGAGCAGTACTTC. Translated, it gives CARVLAGASYEQYF.

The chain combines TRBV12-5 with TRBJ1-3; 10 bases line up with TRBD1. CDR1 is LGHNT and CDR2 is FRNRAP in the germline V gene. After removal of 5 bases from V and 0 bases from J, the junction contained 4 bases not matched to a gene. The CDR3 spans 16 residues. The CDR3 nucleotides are TGTGCTAGTGGTCTGGGACAGGGGATCTCTGGAAACACCATATATTTT. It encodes CASGLGQGISGNTIYF.

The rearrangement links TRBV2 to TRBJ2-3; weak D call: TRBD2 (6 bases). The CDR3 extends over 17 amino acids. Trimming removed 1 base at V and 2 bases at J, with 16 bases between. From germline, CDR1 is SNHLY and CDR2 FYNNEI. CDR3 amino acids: CASSEDPGLRVTDTQYF. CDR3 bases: TGTGCCAGCAGTGAAGACCCGGGACTGAGAGTCACAGATACGCAGTATTTT.

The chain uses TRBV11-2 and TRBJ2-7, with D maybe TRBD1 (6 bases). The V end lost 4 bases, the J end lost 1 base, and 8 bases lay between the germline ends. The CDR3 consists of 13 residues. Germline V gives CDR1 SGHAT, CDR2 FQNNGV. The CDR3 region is CASSSRGSYEQYF. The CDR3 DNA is TGTGCCAGCAGCTCAAGGGGGTCCTACGAGCAGTACTTC.

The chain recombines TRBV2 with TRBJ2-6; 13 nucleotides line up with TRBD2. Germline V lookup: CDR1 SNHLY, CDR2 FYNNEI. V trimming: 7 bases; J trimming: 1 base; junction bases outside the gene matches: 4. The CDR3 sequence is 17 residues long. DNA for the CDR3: TGTGCCAGCATTAGGACTAGCGGGAGTTCTGGGGCCAACGTCCTGACTTTC. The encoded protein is CASIRTSGSSGANVLTF.

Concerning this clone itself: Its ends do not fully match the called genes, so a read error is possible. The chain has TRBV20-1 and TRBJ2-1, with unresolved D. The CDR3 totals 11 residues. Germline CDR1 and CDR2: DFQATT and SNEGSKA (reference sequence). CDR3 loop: CSARESDEQFF. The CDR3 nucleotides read TGCAGTGCTCGAGAATCGGATGAGCAGTTCTTC.

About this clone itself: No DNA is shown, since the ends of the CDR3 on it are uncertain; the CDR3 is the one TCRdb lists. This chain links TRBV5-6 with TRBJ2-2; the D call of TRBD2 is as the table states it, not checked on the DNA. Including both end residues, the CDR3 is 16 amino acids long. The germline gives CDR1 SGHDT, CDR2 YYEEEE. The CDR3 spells CASILAGARHTGELFF.